This is a list of T cell receptor beta chains from one sample in a study of tumour-infiltrating T cells in Burkitt lymphoma. Sequenced by immunoSEQ multiplex PCR; TCRdb stores in-frame clones only, minus some. The sample yields fewer than 8,500 clones, 65% to 75% seen once. The sequencing sample was made of tumor tissue. The receptor set was obtained from a human donor with diffuse large B-cell lymphoma. CDR3s include the opening cysteine and the closing phenylalanine or tryptophan. Each record gives: V gene, D gene, J gene, clone size, CDR3 DNA, CDR3 protein. D genes are given only for firm matches. Where a row states a size, it is once, few, many or the class of an expanded clone; other rows omit it.

>TRBV5-1|NA|TRBJ1-2|NA
TGCGCCAGCAGCTTGGCGGCTCCCAACTATGGCTACACCTTC
CASSLAAPNYGYTF
>TRBV6-6|NA|TRBJ1-1|NA
TGTGCCAGCAGTTACTCGGTGGGGGGTGAAGCTTTCTTT
CASSYSVGGEAFF
>TRBV6-5|NA|TRBJ1-6|NA
TGTGCCAGCAGTTACTCGGATATGGCTGTTAATTCACCCCTCCACTTT
CASSYSDMAVNSPLHF
>TRBV12-5|NA|TRBJ2-7|NA
TGTGCTAGTGGTTTGGTACTCGGCAGGGGTACGGAGGGGTACGAGCAGTACTTC
CASGLVLGRGTEGYEQYF
>TRBV10-3|NA|TRBJ2-7|NA
TGTGCCATCAGTGACAGTTCTTACGAGCAGTACTTC
CAISDSSYEQYF
>TRBV5-1|TRBD1|TRBJ1-2|NA
TGCGCCAGCAGCTTGGACAGGACAGGATATGGCTACACCTTC
CASSLDRTGYGYTF
>TRBV27|NA|TRBJ2-3|once
TGTGCCAGCAGAGAACAGCGGGGCAGGGGAGATACGCAGTATTTT
CASREQRGRGDTQYF
>TRBV27|NA|TRBJ1-5|few
TGTGCCAGCAGTCACGGGACCCTGGGGGATCAGCCCCAGCATTTT
CASSHGTLGDQPQHF
>TRBV29-1|NA|TRBJ2-7|NA
TGCAGCGTTCGGGGGCTCTACGAGCAGTACTTC
CSVRGLYEQYF
>TRBV19|TRBD1|TRBJ1-5|NA
TGTGCCAGTAACAGGGGGCAAGGGCAGCCCCAGCATTTT
CASNRGQGQPQHF
>TRBV5-6|NA|TRBJ2-5|NA
TGTGCCAGCAGTTCGGGACTTTGGATTTGGGGGACCCAGTACTTC
CASSSGLWIWGTQYF
>TRBV9|NA|TRBJ1-2|few
TGTGCCAGCAGCGTAGACGGCTATGGCTACACCTTC
CASSVDGYGYTF
>TRBV7-2|NA|TRBJ2-1|NA
TGTGCCAGCAGCTTAGAGACCTACAATGAGCAGTTCTTC
CASSLETYNEQFF
>TRBV2|NA|TRBJ1-6|NA
TGTGCCAGCAGTGGAGTCGGGAGCTCCTATAATTCACCCCTCCACTTT
CASSGVGSSYNSPLHF
>TRBV5-6|NA|TRBJ2-1|NA
TGTGCCAGCAGCTTGGGTGCGGGGGCGGAGGATCTCTTC
CASSLGAGAEDLF
>TRBV29-1|TRBD1|TRBJ1-1|NA
TGCAGTGTAGGACAGGGAGACACTGAAGCTTTCTTT
CSVGQGDTEAFF
>TRBV2|NA|TRBJ2-2|NA
TGTGCCAGCAGCGCGGGACAGCCCGGAGGGAACACCGGGGAGCTGTTTTTT
CASSAGQPGGNTGELFF
>TRBV5-1|NA|TRBJ2-7|NA
TGCGCCAGCAGCTCCGCGGACTTTTACGAGCAGTACTTC
CASSSADFYEQYF
>TRBV5-4|NA|TRBJ1-3|NA
TGTGCCAGCAGCTCTGGGGGGCGGTCTGGAAACACCATATATTTT
CASSSGGRSGNTIYF
>TRBV5-1|NA|TRBJ1-6|NA
TGCGCCAGCAGCCCCCGTCCCGAGAAAAACTCGCCCCTCCACTTT
CASSPRPEKNSPLHF
>TRBV7-2|NA|TRBJ1-1|NA
TGTGCCAGCAGCTGGGGGACGAGTTACACTGAAGCTTTCTTT
CASSWGTSYTEAFF
>TRBV14|NA|TRBJ2-5|NA
TGTGCCAGCAGCCAAGATGGGGAGACCCAGTACTTC
CASSQDGETQYF
>TRBV29-1|NA|TRBJ1-1|few
TGCAGCGTTCGATCCGGGGGGCGGGCGGCTTTCTTT
CSVRSGGRAAFF
>TRBV29-1|TRBD1|TRBJ2-7|NA
TGCAGCGTTGTACAGGGGGCTTACGAGCAGTACTTC
CSVVQGAYEQYF
>TRBV2|TRBD2|TRBJ2-7|NA
TGTGCCAGCAGGGGGCCCGGGACTAGCGGGGGGGTCTCCTACGAGCAGTACTTC
CASRGPGTSGGVSYEQYF
>TRBV6-6|NA|TRBJ1-1|NA
TGTGCCAGCAGTCCGAGGCCGAGCGCTGAAGCTTTCTTT
CASSPRPSAEAFF
>TRBV7-9|NA|TRBJ1-6|NA
TGTGCCAGCAGCCAACCCCTCGAGGGGGACAATTCACCCCTCCACTTT
CASSQPLEGDNSPLHF
>TRBV6-4|TRBD2|TRBJ2-2|NA
TGTGCCAGCAGTGACTCAGGTCCAGCGGGAATGGAGCTGTTTTTT
CASSDSGPAGMELFF
>TRBV2|TRBD2|TRBJ2-1|NA
TGTGCCAGCAGAGGACTAGCGGGGTTGAATGAGCAGTTCTTC
CASRGLAGLNEQFF
>TRBV7-2|TRBD1|TRBJ2-7|NA
TGTGCCAGCAGCTTTTACCTTCGGGACAGGGGGAAGAGTGAGCAGTACTTC
CASSFYLRDRGKSEQYF
>TRBV6-6|NA|TRBJ1-3|NA
TGTGCCAGCAGTCTCGACAACCTCTCTGGAAACACCATATATTTT
CASSLDNLSGNTIYF
>TRBV7-6|NA|TRBJ1-4|NA
TGTGCCAGCAGCTCGGGGGGGACTAATGAAAAACTGTTTTTT
CASSSGGTNEKLFF
>TRBV10-3|TRBD2|TRBJ2-3|NA
TGTGCCACCGGGACTAGCGGGGACACAGATACGCAGTATTTT
CATGTSGDTDTQYF
>TRBV7-9|TRBD1|TRBJ1-4|NA
TGTGCCAGCAGCAATTTCCAGGGGGGTGGTGAAAAACTGTTTTTT
CASSNFQGGGEKLFF
>TRBV10-2|TRBD1|TRBJ2-3|NA
TGCGCCAGCAGCGACAGGGGACAAGATACGCAGTATTTT
CASSDRGQDTQYF
>TRBV4-1|TRBD1|TRBJ1-6|NA
TGCGCCAGCAGTCCCTTGGGACAGGGGGTTTCACCCCTCCACTTT
CASSPLGQGVSPLHF
>TRBV11-2|NA|TRBJ1-2|NA
TGTGCCAGCAGCTCGATTGGGGCGAGTAGAGGCTACACCTTC
CASSSIGASRGYTF
>TRBV9|NA|TRBJ2-3|NA
TGTGCCAGCAGCATCGGAACAGATACGCAGTATTTT
CASSIGTDTQYF
>TRBV19|TRBD1|TRBJ2-7|NA
TGTGCCAGTAGTGCCCGGGACAGGGGTTTCTACGAGCAGTACTTC
CASSARDRGFYEQYF
>TRBV9|NA|TRBJ2-7|NA
TGTGCCAGCAGCGTAGGATGGGGGTACGAGCAGTACTTC
CASSVGWGYEQYF
>TRBV5-1|NA|TRBJ2-5|NA
TGCGCCAGCAGCTTGGAGGGGGAGACCCAGTACTTC
CASSLEGETQYF
>TRBV5-1|NA|TRBJ2-1|few
TGCGCCAGCAGCTTGGATGGCTTTAATGAGCAGTTCTTC
CASSLDGFNEQFF
>TRBV6-5|TRBD2|TRBJ2-7|NA
TGTGCCAGCAGTATAGCGGGGGCTACCTACGAGCAGTACTTC
CASSIAGATYEQYF
>TRBV5-6|TRBD1|TRBJ2-7|NA
TGTGCCAGCAGCTTGGGACAGGGTAGCTCCTACGAGCAGTACTTC
CASSLGQGSSYEQYF
>TRBV7-8|NA|TRBJ2-3|NA
TGTGCCAGCAGCTTAGCCGGGCTCACAGATACGCAGTATTTT
CASSLAGLTDTQYF
>TRBV7-8|TRBD2|TRBJ2-1|NA
TGTGCCAGCAGAGGGTATAGCGGGGGCCACAATGAGCAGTTCTTC
CASRGYSGGHNEQFF
>TRBV9|TRBD2|TRBJ2-1|NA
TGTGCCAGCAGCGCTAGCGGCCCAGGGCAGTTCTTC
CASSASGPGQFF
>TRBV10-3|NA|TRBJ1-5|NA
TGTGCCATCAGTGAGTCAAGGGCAGGGGACGGCAATCAGCCCCAGCATTTT
CAISESRAGDGNQPQHF
>TRBV27|NA|TRBJ1-2|NA
TGTGCCAGCAGTCACAGGAACGAATATGGCTACACCTTC
CASSHRNEYGYTF
>TRBV6-5|NA|TRBJ2-5|NA
TGTGCCAGCAGCCACCGACTACCCCAAGAGACCCAGTACTTC
CASSHRLPQETQYF
>TRBV6-1|NA|TRBJ2-4|NA
TGTGCCACAACCGAGGGAATTAGCGGCAAAAACATTCAGTACTTC
CATTEGISGKNIQYF
>TRBV11-2|TRBD2|TRBJ2-2|NA
TGTGCCAGCAGCCCGCGGGGGGCCGGGGAGCTGTTTTTT
CASSPRGAGELFF
>TRBV4-1|TRBD2|TRBJ2-7|NA
TGCGCCAGCAGCCAAGAGCCCCAGCGGGGGCCCTACTCCTACGAGCAGTACTTC
CASSQEPQRGPYSYEQYF
>TRBV6-1|NA|TRBJ2-3|few
TGTGCCAGTTCCCTTACTAGCACAGATACGCAGTATTTT
CASSLTSTDTQYF